This T cell receptor beta chain derives from a study of early T cells in non-severe SARS-CoV-2 infection. TCRdb called the 5' RACE reads again in MiXCR, with one record for every CDR3 protein. Of 100,000 to 120,000 distinct CDR3 sequences listed, 10% to 15% are singletons. The V end was cut by 2 bases, the J end by 4 bases, with 14 bases between. The CDR3 totals 15 residues. Looked up from germline, CDR1 is SEHNR and CDR2 is FQNEAQ (reference sequence). The sequence derives from an adult who was a healthcare worker with PCR-confirmed SARS-CoV-2 infection or an uninfected control (not recorded which). Sequences were derived from whole blood, sampled at baseline. V is TRBV7-9 and J is TRBJ1-1; maybe TRBD1 (6 bases). CDR3 protein: CASSLTGAEVTEAFF. The CDR3 region has the DNA TGTGCCAGCAGCTTAACGGGGGCTGAGGTCACTGAAGCTTTCTTT.